The present entry profiles one T cell receptor beta chain with its context. Its specificity is unknown. This specimen belongs to a study of OX40 agonist ivuxolimab in advanced cancers. General observations from the study: In CD8+ T cells, expanded clones were on average more numerous than in CD4+. Clones of CD4+ and CD8+ blood T cells grew by week 6 at doses of 0.1 to 3.0 mg/kg.

The CDR3 is made up of 14 amino acids. From germline, CDR1 is SGHTA and CDR2 FQGTGA. Between the trimmed V and J ends, which lost 1 base and 5 bases, there was a span of 11 bases. Generated by immunoSEQ multiplex PCR, the TCRdb table keeps only in-frame clones and is missing some. The table has some 70,000 clones, roughly 90% seen once; the top ten hold under 3.5%. This rearrangement joins TRBV7-3 to TRBJ2-5; unclear D gene. The receptor was derived from an adult with an advanced solid tumor such as melanoma, head and neck, liver or kidney cancer. The specimen comprised CD4+ or CD8+ T cells sorted from blood, sampled in a trial of the OX40 agonist ivuxolimab. CDR3 amino acids: CASSLSGGLETQYF. Here the CDR3 DNA reads TGTGCCAGCAGCTTAAGTGGCGGCCTCGAGACCCAGTACTTC.